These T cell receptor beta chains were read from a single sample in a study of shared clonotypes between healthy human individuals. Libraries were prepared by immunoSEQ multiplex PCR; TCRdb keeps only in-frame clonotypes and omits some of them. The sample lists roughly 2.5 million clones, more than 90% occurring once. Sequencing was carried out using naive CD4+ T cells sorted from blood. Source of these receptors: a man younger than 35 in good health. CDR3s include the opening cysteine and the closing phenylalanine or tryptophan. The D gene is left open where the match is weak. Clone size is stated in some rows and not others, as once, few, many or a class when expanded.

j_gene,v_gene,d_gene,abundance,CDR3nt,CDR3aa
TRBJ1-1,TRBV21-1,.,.,TGTGCCAGCAGCCCCCGCCGGGACAGGGGGCGGCAGGGCACTGAAGCTTTCTTT,CASSPRRDRGRQGTEAFF
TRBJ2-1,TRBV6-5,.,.,TGTGCCAGCAGTTACCGGACCGGGGAGCAGTTCTTC,CASSYRTGEQFF
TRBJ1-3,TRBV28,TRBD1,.,TGTGCCAGCAGTTTATGGACAGGGGGCGCGGGAAACACCATATATTTT,CASSLWTGGAGNTIYF
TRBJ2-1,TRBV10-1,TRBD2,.,TGCGCCAGCAGCTCACTAGCGGGGGCCTACAATGAGCAGTTCTTC,CASSSLAGAYNEQFF
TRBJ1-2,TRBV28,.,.,TGTGCCAGCAGTTTGAGTGGAGGGGGCTATGGCTACACCTTC,CASSLSGGGYGYTF
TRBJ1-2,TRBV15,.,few,TGTGCCACCAGCAGAGATCTGGCAGCCTATGGCTACACCTTC,CATSRDLAAYGYTF
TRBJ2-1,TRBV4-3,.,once,TGCGCCAGCAGCCACGGGCGCTACAATGAGCAGTTCTTC,CASSHGRYNEQFF
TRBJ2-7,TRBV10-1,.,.,TGCGCCAGCAGTGAGTCAAGGGGGATCAACTACGAGCAGTACTTC,CASSESRGINYEQYF
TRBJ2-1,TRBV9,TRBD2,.,TGTGCCAGCAGCGCAACAGGGACTAGCGGGGATGAGCAGTTCTTC,CASSATGTSGDEQFF
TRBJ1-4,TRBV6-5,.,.,TGTGCCAGTACTTCTACGGGGGCTAATGAAAAACTGTTTTTT,CASTSTGANEKLFF
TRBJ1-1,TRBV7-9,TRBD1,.,TGTGCCAGCAGCACCAGAGGGGGCGCGGACACTGAAGCTTTCTTT,CASSTRGGADTEAFF
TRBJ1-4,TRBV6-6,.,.,TGTGCCAGCATCCCGGGGCTAAATGAAAAACTGTTTTTT,CASIPGLNEKLFF
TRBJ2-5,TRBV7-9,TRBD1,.,TGTGCCAGCAGCCCGGACAGGGGAGGGGAGACCCAGTACTTC,CASSPDRGGETQYF
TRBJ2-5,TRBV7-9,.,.,TGTGCCAGCAGCTTAATGGTTGGGGAGACCCAGTACTTC,CASSLMVGETQYF
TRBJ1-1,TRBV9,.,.,TGTGCCAGCAGCTTCACGACAGTCAACACTGAAGCTTTCTTT,CASSFTTVNTEAFF
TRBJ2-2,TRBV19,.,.,TGTGCCAGTAGTACGGGGGTAAGAGTGGGGGAGCTGTTTTTT,CASSTGVRVGELFF
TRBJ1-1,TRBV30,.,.,TGTGCCTGGAGTGGGGGAAAGAACACTGAAGCTTTCTTT,CAWSGGKNTEAFF
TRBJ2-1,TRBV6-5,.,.,TGTGCCAGCAGTTACTCGACAAGTTTGGGTGAGCAGTTCTTC,CASSYSTSLGEQFF
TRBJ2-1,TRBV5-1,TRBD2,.,TGCGCCAGCAGCTTGGTAACTAGCGGGGGCTCAGGAGAGCAGTTCTTC,CASSLVTSGGSGEQFF
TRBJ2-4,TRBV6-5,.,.,TGTGCCAGCAGGGTCCCCGGAGCCAAAAACATTCAGTACTTC,CASRVPGAKNIQYF
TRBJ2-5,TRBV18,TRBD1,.,TGTGCCAGCTCACCGGAGACAGGGATAGAAGAGACCCAGTACTTC,CASSPETGIEETQYF
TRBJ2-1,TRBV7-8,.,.,TGTGCCAGCAGCTTAGGCTACGCCGGGGATAGCTCCTACAATGAGCAGTTCTTC,CASSLGYAGDSSYNEQFF
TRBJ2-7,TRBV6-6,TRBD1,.,TGTGCCAGCAGCGACAGGGGGCACGAGCAGTACTTC,CASSDRGHEQYF
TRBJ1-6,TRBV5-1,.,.,TGCGCCAGCAGCTTAACAGGTGCCATTGGGTCACCCCTCCACTTT,CASSLTGAIGSPLHF
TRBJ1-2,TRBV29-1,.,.,TGCAGCGTTGAAGACCAATCGGACATGAACTATGGCTACACCTTC,CSVEDQSDMNYGYTF
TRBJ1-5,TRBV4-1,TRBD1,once,TGCGCCAGCAGCCAAGAAGGGACAGGGAGCAATCAGCCCCAGCATTTT,CASSQEGTGSNQPQHF
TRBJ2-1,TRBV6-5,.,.,TGTGCCAGCAGTTACTTGAGCTCCTACAATGAGCAGTTCTTC,CASSYLSSYNEQFF
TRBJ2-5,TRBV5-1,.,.,TGCGCCAGCAGCTTGGAGGGTCAAGAGACCCAGTACTTC,CASSLEGQETQYF
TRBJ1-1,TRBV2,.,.,TGTGCCAGCAGTGAAGACTTTAACACTGAAGCTTTCTTT,CASSEDFNTEAFF
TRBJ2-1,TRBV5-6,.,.,TGTGCCAGCAGCCTCCCACAGGGCAGCTCCTACAATGAGCAGTTCTTC,CASSLPQGSSYNEQFF
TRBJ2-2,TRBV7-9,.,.,TGTGCCAGCAGCTTTCGGCAAGGGGCGAAGTCCGGGGAGCTGTTTTTT,CASSFRQGAKSGELFF
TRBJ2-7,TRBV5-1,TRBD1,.,TGCGCCAGCAGCGCGGGACAGGCTACCTACGAGCAGTACTTC,CASSAGQATYEQYF
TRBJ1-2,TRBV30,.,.,TGTGCCTGGCGGGACACCGACTTTGGTGGCTACACCTTC,CAWRDTDFGGYTF